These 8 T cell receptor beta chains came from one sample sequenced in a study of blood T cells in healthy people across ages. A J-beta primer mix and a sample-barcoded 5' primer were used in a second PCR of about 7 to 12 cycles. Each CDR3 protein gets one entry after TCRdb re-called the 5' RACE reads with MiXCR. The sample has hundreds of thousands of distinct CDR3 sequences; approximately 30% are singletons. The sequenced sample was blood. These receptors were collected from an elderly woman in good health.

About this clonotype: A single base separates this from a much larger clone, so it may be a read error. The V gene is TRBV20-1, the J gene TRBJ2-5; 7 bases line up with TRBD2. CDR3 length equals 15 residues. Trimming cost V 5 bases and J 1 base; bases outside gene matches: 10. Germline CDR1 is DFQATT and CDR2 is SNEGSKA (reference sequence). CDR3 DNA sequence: TGCAGTGCTCCACACCGGGACTATCCCCAAGAGACCCAGTACTTC. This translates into CSAPHRDYPQETQYF.

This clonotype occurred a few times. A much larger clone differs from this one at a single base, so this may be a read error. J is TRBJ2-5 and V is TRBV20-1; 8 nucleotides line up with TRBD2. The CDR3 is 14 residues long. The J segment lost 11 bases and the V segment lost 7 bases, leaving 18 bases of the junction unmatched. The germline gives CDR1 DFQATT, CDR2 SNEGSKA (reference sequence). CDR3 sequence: CSGERGGPYNEQYF. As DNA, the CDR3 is TGCAGTGGGGAACGGGGGGGCCCCTACAATGAGCAGTACTTC.

DNA of the CDR3: TGTGCCAGCAGCTTGAACGTAGAAGATACGCAGTATTTT. Protein sequence: CASSLNVEDTQYF. The genes are TRBV7-9 and TRBJ2-3; D gene unclear. V was pared by 3 bases and J by 5 bases, with 9 bases between. The CDR3 runs 13 residues. Germline assignment: CDR1 SEHNR and CDR2 FQNEAQ (reference sequence).

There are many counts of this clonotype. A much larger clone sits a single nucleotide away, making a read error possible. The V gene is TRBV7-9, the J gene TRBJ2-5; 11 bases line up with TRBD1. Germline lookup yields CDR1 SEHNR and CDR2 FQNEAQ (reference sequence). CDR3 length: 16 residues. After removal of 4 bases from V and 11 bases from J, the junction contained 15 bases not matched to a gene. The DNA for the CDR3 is TGTGCCAGCAGCTCCGGGACAGGGGGAAAAGGCAATGAGCAGTACTTC. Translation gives CASSSGTGGKGNEQYF. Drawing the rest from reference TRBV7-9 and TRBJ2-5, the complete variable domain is DTGVSQNPRHKITKRGQNVTFRCDPISEHNRLYWYRQTLGQGPEFLTYFQNEAQLEKSRLLSDRFSAERPKGSFSTLEIQRTEQGDSAMYLCASSSGTGGKGNEQYFGPGTRLLVL.

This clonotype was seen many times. CDR3 nucleotide sequence: TGTGCCAGCAGCCAAGTTGTGGCTACCGACAATGAGCAGTTCTTC. Translation gives CASSQVVATDNEQFF. This chain joins TRBV4-2 and TRBJ2-1; D not certain. The V and J ends lost 1 base and 5 bases respectively, with 12 bases between them. This CDR3 contains 15 residues. Germline V gene sequence: CDR1 LGHNA, CDR2 YNFKEQ.

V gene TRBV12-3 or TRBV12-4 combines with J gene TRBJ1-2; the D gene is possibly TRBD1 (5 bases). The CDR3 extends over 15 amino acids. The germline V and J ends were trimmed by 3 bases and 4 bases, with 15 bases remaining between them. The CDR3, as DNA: TGTGCCAGCAGTTTCGGGGGTGGCTTTAGCTATGGCTACACCTTC. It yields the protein CASSFGGGFSYGYTF.

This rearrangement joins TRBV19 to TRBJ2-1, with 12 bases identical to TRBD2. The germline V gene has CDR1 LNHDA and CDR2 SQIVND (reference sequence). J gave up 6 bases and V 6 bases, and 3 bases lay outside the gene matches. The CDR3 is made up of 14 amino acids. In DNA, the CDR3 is TGTGCCAGTAGGAGGACTAGCGGGGCCAATGAGCAGTTCTTC. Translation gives CASRRTSGANEQFF.

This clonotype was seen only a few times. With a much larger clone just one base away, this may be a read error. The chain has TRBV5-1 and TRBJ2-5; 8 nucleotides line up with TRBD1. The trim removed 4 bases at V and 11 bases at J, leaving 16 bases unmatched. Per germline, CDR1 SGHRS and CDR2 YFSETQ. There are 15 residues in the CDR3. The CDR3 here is CASSTAPAGGYEQYF. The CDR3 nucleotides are TGCGCCAGCAGCACCGCCCCGGCAGGGGGCTATGAGCAGTACTTC.